The 29 T cell receptor beta chains listed next were all sequenced from one sample in a study of T cell changes during pregnancy in multiple sclerosis. Profiling relied on immunoSEQ multiplex PCR, and the TCRdb table lists in-frame clones only, not all of them. The sample includes 40,000 to 50,000 clones, about 90% of them seen just once. The sample was CD8+ T cells from peripheral blood mononuclear cells, taken after pregnancy. Every receptor here comes from a female donor with multiple sclerosis, enrolled in a pregnancy study.

The rearrangement joins TRBV13 to TRBJ1-1, with 7 bases matching TRBD1. Germline V gene data show CDR1 as PRHDT and CDR2 as FYEKMQ (reference sequence). The CDR3 has 15 amino acids. After removal of 4 bases from V and 1 base from J, the junction contained 6 bases not matched to a gene. As DNA, the CDR3 is TGTGCCAGCAGCTCGCGACAGGGCGCGAACACTGAAGCTTTCTTT. Amino acid sequence: CASSSRQGANTEAFF.

The rearrangement links TRBV7-9 to TRBJ2-2; D is possibly TRBD1 (5 bases). Germline loops: CDR1 SEHNR, CDR2 FQNEAQ (reference sequence). This CDR3 comprises 15 residues. V dropped 7 bases and J dropped 6 bases, with 18 bases sitting between them. CDR3: CASTPHPEGAGELFF. The CDR3 DNA follows: TGTGCCAGCACCCCCCACCCGGAAGGGGCCGGGGAGCTGTTTTTT.

There are many counts of this clone. The V gene is TRBV19, the J gene TRBJ1-1, with 9 bases that match TRBD1. This CDR3 spans 16 amino acids. With V trimmed by 5 bases and J by 4 bases, 11 bases remained unmatched. Germline V gene lookup returns CDR1 LNHDA and CDR2 SQIVND (reference sequence). The CDR3 coding sequence is TGTGCCAGTAGTTTCTCCGGGACAGGGAGAGGCACTGAAGCTTTCTTT. Its translation: CASSFSGTGRGTEAFF.

This chain uses TRBV9 with TRBJ1-1; tentative D call: TRBD1 (6 bases). The germline V and J ends were trimmed by 3 bases and 3 bases, with 15 bases remaining between them. The CDR3 contains 15 residues. CDR1 SGDLS and CDR2 YYNGEE come from the germline V gene. The CDR3, as DNA: TGTGCCAGCAGCGAACAAACGGACAGTTACACTGAAGCTTTCTTT. Protein product: CASSEQTDSYTEAFF.

The rearrangement uses TRBV27 and TRBJ2-1; TRBD2 aligns across 9 bases. V was clipped by 3 bases and J by 2 bases; unmatched bases: 8. The CDR3 contains 17 residues. The V gene's germline CDR1 is MNHEY and CDR2 SMNVEV (reference sequence). In DNA form, the CDR3 reads TGTGCCAGCAGTTTGTTTGCTAGCGGGGAGCCCTACAATGAGCAGTTCTTC. This sequence encodes CASSLFASGEPYNEQFF.

This clone has only one observation. V gene TRBV13 combines with J gene TRBJ2-7; TRBD1 aligns across 8 bases. This CDR3 comprises 13 residues. V shed 7 bases, J shed 5 bases, and the junction held 7 bases outside the gene matches. The germline CDR1 and CDR2 sequences are PRHDT and FYEKMQ (reference sequence). For the CDR3, the DNA is TGTGCCAGCAACTCCCTGACAGGGGACGAGCAGTACTTC. Amino acids: CASNSLTGDEQYF.

The chain recombines TRBV4-1 with TRBJ1-2, with D possibly being TRBD1 (6 bases). V was shortened by 3 bases and J by 6 bases, with 11 bases between the two germline ends. CDR3 size: 13 residues. The germline CDR1 and CDR2 sequences are MGHRA and YSYEKL. The CDR3 bases are TGCGCCAGCAGCCAGGGGGCGATGGATGGCTACACCTTC. Translating gives CASSQGAMDGYTF.

The chain recombines TRBV9 with TRBJ2-7; possibly TRBD1 for D (6 bases). The CDR3 length is 15 residues. V lost 4 bases and J 5 bases, leaving 19 bases between the germline ends. Germline values: CDR1 SGDLS, CDR2 YYNGEE. In nucleotides, the CDR3 is TGTGCCAGCAGCCCGGACAGCCAGCCACGCGACGAGCAGTACTTC. Protein product: CASSPDSQPRDEQYF.

V gene TRBV6-4 combines with J gene TRBJ2-6; no firm D call. The length of the CDR3 is 15 residues. V was shortened by 4 bases and J by 0 bases, with 7 bases between the two germline ends. Germline V gives CDR1 MRHNA, CDR2 SNTAGT. The CDR3 bases are TGTGCCAGCAGTGCCGAGGCCTCTGGGGCCAACGTCCTGACTTTC. It yields the protein CASSAEASGANVLTF.

The chain is built from TRBV11-1 and TRBJ1-1; D is uncertain. Germline loops: CDR1 SGHAT, CDR2 FQDESV (reference sequence). V was pared by 0 bases and J by 1 base, with 6 bases between. This CDR3 is built from 14 residues. CDR3 sequence (DNA): TGTGCCAGCAGCTTAGCGGAGGGGAACACTGAAGCTTTCTTT. Its translation is CASSLAEGNTEAFF.

This clone was detected only once. The chain links TRBV9 to TRBJ2-1, with TRBD1 matching 9 bases. The CDR3 length is 15 residues. CDR1 and CDR2 (germline): SGDLS, YYNGEE. With 0 bases clipped from V and 8 bases from J, the junction kept 6 bases outside the gene matches. CDR3 loop: CASSVEGTGPDEQFF. CDR3 in DNA: TGTGCCAGCAGCGTAGAAGGGACAGGGCCCGATGAGCAGTTCTTC.

The V and J genes are TRBV13 and TRBJ2-3, with 9 bases that match TRBD1. CDR3 length equals 22 residues. Germline trimming cut 3 bases from V and 2 bases from J; bases unmatched to any gene: 24. CDR1 is PRHDT and CDR2 is FYEKMQ in the germline V gene (reference sequence). This CDR3 reads CASSFRDRVDIRAPEYTDTQYF. The CDR3 region has the DNA TGTGCCAGCAGCTTCCGGGACAGGGTTGACATCCGGGCCCCCGAATACACAGATACGCAGTATTTT. Full variable domain (rest looked up from reference TRBV13 and TRBJ2-3): AAGVIQSPRHLIKEKRETATLKCYPIPRHDTVYWYQQGPGQDPQFLISFYEKMQSDKGSIPDRFSAQQFSDYHSELNMSSLELGDSALYFCASSFRDRVDIRAPEYTDTQYFGPGTRLTVL.

The chain employs TRBV9 and TRBJ2-5; weak D call: TRBD2 (7 bases). Germline CDR1 SGDLS, CDR2 YYNGEE. The CDR3 length is 13 residues. Deletions cut 4 bases from V and 9 bases from J, with 16 bases between. The DNA of the CDR3 is TGTGCCAGCAGCAACCCCCTAGGGGGGGCCCAGTACTTC. Translating gives CASSNPLGGAQYF.

Regarding this clone: A much bigger clone sits one base away, suggesting this may be a read error. CDR3 sequence (DNA): TGTGCCACAAATACAGGGGATAGCAATCAGCCCCAGCATTTT. Encoded protein: CATNTGDSNQPQHF. J is TRBJ1-5 and V is TRBV10-3; 7 bases agree with TRBD1. The CDR3 spans 14 residues. With V trimmed by 10 bases and J by 0 bases, 6 bases remained unmatched. Germline CDR1 ENHRY, CDR2 SYGVKD.

In its sample, this clone was seen once. The chain carries TRBV30 and TRBJ2-2; 8 nucleotides line up with TRBD2. Losses at the gene ends were 7 bases for V and 5 bases for J; bases not matched to a gene: 6. Germline V gene lookup returns CDR1 GTSNPN and CDR2 SVGIG (reference sequence). The CDR3 has 13 residues. CDR3 residues: CASLTSATGELFF. In nucleotides, the CDR3 is TGTGCCTCCCTGACTAGCGCGACCGGGGAGCTGTTTTTT.

The genes are TRBV7-8 and TRBJ1-1; no firm D call. CDR1 is SGHVS, CDR2 FQNEAQ, per germline. This CDR3 contains 12 residues. Trimming removed 4 bases from V and 6 bases from J, with 9 bases in between. The CDR3 sequence: CASSSLGAEAFF. As DNA, the CDR3 is TGTGCCAGCAGCTCACTTGGAGCTGAAGCTTTCTTT.

The gene calls are TRBV4-1 and TRBJ2-7, with 9 bases identical to TRBD1. The CDR3 runs to 15 residues. The V gene end was trimmed by 1 base and the J gene end by 4 bases; junction bases not matched to a gene: 5. CDR1 MGHRA and CDR2 YSYEKL come from the germline V gene. In DNA form, the CDR3 reads TGCGCCAGCAGCCAAGCCACCGGGACAGGGTACGAGCAGTACTTC. This gives the protein CASSQATGTGYEQYF.

V and J are TRBV13 and TRBJ2-3, with 13 bases that match TRBD2. The germline V gene encodes CDR1 PRHDT and CDR2 FYEKMQ (reference sequence). The CDR3 loop spans 16 amino acids. With 4 bases clipped from V and 5 bases from J, the junction kept 6 bases outside the gene matches. Written as DNA, the CDR3 is TGTGCCAGCAGCTGGAGGACTAGCGGGGGTTTAGATACGCAGTATTTT. Amino acid sequence: CASSWRTSGGLDTQYF.

The chain links TRBV30 to TRBJ2-5, with 11 bases aligning to TRBD2. Trimming cost V 1 base and J 5 bases; bases outside gene matches: 6. CDR3 length: 15 residues. Germline V gene sequence: CDR1 GTSNPN, CDR2 SVGIG (reference sequence). In nucleotides, the CDR3 is TGTGCCTGGAGTGGACTAGCGGGGTCTCCTGAGACCCAGTACTTC. Amino acids: CAWSGLAGSPETQYF.

The CDR3 sequence: CASSNRQGPYGYTF. Written as DNA, the CDR3 is TGTGCCAGCAGTAACCGACAGGGACCATATGGCTACACCTTC. The V gene is TRBV7-8, the J gene TRBJ1-2; 7 nucleotides line up with TRBD1. The CDR3 is 14 residues long. Germline CDR1 is SGHVS and CDR2 is FQNEAQ. V trimming: 6 bases; J trimming: 5 bases; junction bases outside the gene matches: 9.

The rearrangement links TRBV7-9 to TRBJ2-1, with unresolved D. Germline-derived CDR1 and CDR2 are SEHNR and FQNEAQ (reference sequence). V was pared by 5 bases and J by 8 bases, with 10 bases between. The CDR3 totals 12 residues. CDR3 region: CASSPPVHEQFF. For the CDR3, the DNA is TGTGCCAGCAGCCCCCCAGTGCATGAGCAGTTCTTC.

The chain joins TRBV4-1 to TRBJ2-3; 9 bases match TRBD2. The CDR3 has 17 amino acids. Germline trimming cut 0 bases from V and 1 base from J; bases unmatched to any gene: 5. Germline CDR1 is MGHRA and CDR2 is YSYEKL. The CDR3 region is CASSQDGLAGGTDTQYF. Here the CDR3 DNA reads TGCGCCAGCAGCCAAGATGGATTAGCGGGGGGCACAGATACGCAGTATTTT.

This chain uses TRBV13 with TRBJ1-2; 8 bases agree with TRBD1. The CDR3 runs to 13 residues. J gave up 4 bases and V 7 bases, and 5 bases lay outside the gene matches. In germline, CDR1 is PRHDT, CDR2 FYEKMQ (reference sequence). CDR3 loop: CASTPGGGYGYTF. The CDR3 DNA is TGTGCCAGCACTCCAGGGGGCGGCTATGGCTACACCTTC.

The chain joins TRBV10-3 to TRBJ2-3; the match to TRBD2 covers 11 bases. J was trimmed by 2 bases and V by 3 bases; bases with no gene match: 7. Germline V gene sequence: CDR1 ENHRY, CDR2 SYGVKD. This CDR3 spans 17 amino acids. The CDR3 here is CAISESSGGFLTDTQYF. The DNA for the CDR3 is TGTGCCATCAGTGAATCTAGCGGGGGGTTTCTCACAGATACGCAGTATTTT.

The sample holds one count of this clone. The chain recombines TRBV19 with TRBJ1-1, with D possibly TRBD1 on 5 matching bases. Trimming took 1 base from V and 0 from J, leaving 6 bases between them. CDR3 length equals 14 residues. Germline CDR1 is LNHDA and CDR2 is SQIVND (reference sequence). The CDR3 sequence: CASSIGQMNTEAFF. The DNA for the CDR3 is TGTGCCAGTAGTATAGGACAGATGAACACTGAAGCTTTCTTT. The entire variable domain, with the rest obtained from reference TRBV19 and TRBJ1-1, is as follows: DGGITQSPKYLFRKEGQNVTLSCEQNLNHDAMYWYRQDPGQGLRLIYYSQIVNDFQKGDIAEGYSVSREKKESFPLTVTSAQKNPTAFYLCASSIGQMNTEAFFGQGTRLTVV.

This clone occurred once. The V gene is TRBV6-4, the J gene TRBJ1-2; 10 nucleotides agree with TRBD1. Trimming at V came to 3 bases and at J to 8 bases, leaving 9 bases not matched to a gene. The germline V gene encodes CDR1 MRHNA and CDR2 SNTAGT. There are 15 residues in the CDR3. CDR3 DNA sequence: TGTGCCAGCAGTGATGGGTTGGGGACAGGGGTCGGCTACACCTTC. Translation gives CASSDGLGTGVGYTF.

The gene calls are TRBV2 and TRBJ2-1; 7 nucleotides align to TRBD1. Germline V gives CDR1 SNHLY, CDR2 FYNNEI. The CDR3 spans 14 residues. V shed 3 bases, J shed 3 bases, and the junction held 2 bases outside the gene matches. DNA for the CDR3: TGTGCCAGCAGTGAGGCAGGGGGCTACAATGAGCAGTTCTTC. Protein product: CASSEAGGYNEQFF.

The chain uses TRBV4-1 and TRBJ2-3; no reliable D call. This CDR3 is 15 amino acids long. Trimming left V 2 bases short and J 4 bases short, with 13 bases between. Looked up from germline, CDR1 is MGHRA and CDR2 is YSYEKL. CDR3 DNA sequence: TGCGCCAGCAGCCAATTTAGTCCTTCGGCAGATACGCAGTATTTT. Its translation is CASSQFSPSADTQYF.

The rearrangement joins TRBV2 to TRBJ1-5, with 10 bases identical to TRBD1. Germline V CDR1 and CDR2: SNHLY, FYNNEI. The CDR3 is 16 amino acids. V gave up 5 bases and J gave up 7 bases; unmatched junction bases: 11. The CDR3, as DNA: TGTGCCAGCAGTTTTGATAGAGGACAGGGGGGACAGCCCCAGCATTTT. This translates into CASSFDRGQGGQPQHF.